Listed below are T cell receptor beta chains from one sample, sequenced in a study of T cell responses to AZD1222 COVID-19 vaccine. Sequenced by immunoSEQ multiplex PCR; TCRdb stores in-frame clones only, minus some. This table holds 80,000 or so clones, 90% to 95% found once. The sequences come from peripheral blood, collected on day 0 of MenACWY control vaccination. The receptors derive from an adult in good health. The CDR3 runs from the conserved cysteine through the conserved F or W. Each record gives: D gene, V gene, J gene, clone size, CDR3 DNA, CDR3 protein. The D gene is left open where the match is weak. Part of the rows lack a size; the others show once, few, many or a class for expanded clones.

d_call: -; v_call: TRBV7-8; j_call: TRBJ2-7; clone_size: -; cdr3_nt: TGTGCCAGCAGCTTAGTACAGGGCCCCTCCTACGAGCAGTACTTC; cdr3_aa: CASSLVQGPSYEQYF
d_call: TRBD1; v_call: TRBV6-2/TRBV6-3; j_call: TRBJ1-2; clone_size: -; cdr3_nt: TGTGCCAGCAGTCCCCGGACAGGTTTTGGCTACACCTTC; cdr3_aa: CASSPRTGFGYTF
d_call: TRBD2; v_call: TRBV6-2/TRBV6-3; j_call: TRBJ2-1; clone_size: -; cdr3_nt: TGTGCCAGCAGTGTAGCGGGCTCCTACAATGAGCAGTTCTTC; cdr3_aa: CASSVAGSYNEQFF
d_call: -; v_call: TRBV15; j_call: TRBJ2-1; clone_size: -; cdr3_nt: TGTGCCACCAGCAGAGGTGGTGCGCTTAGCTCCTACAATGAGCAGTTCTTC; cdr3_aa: CATSRGGALSSYNEQFF
d_call: TRBD1; v_call: TRBV5-6; j_call: TRBJ2-3; clone_size: -; cdr3_nt: TGTGCCAGCAGCCCCCCCGGGACAGGATTTCCTTCCGGCACAGATACGCAGTATTTT; cdr3_aa: CASSPPGTGFPSGTDTQYF
d_call: TRBD2; v_call: TRBV27; j_call: TRBJ2-2; clone_size: -; cdr3_nt: TGTGCCAGCTGGCCCGGGAGAAGCGGGGGCACCGGGGAGCTGTTTTTT; cdr3_aa: CASWPGRSGGTGELFF
d_call: -; v_call: TRBV7-6; j_call: TRBJ2-1; clone_size: -; cdr3_nt: TGTGCCAGCAGCTTAGTACAGCGAAGGGGGAGTTGGTCCTACAATGAGCAGTTCTTC; cdr3_aa: CASSLVQRRGSWSYNEQFF
d_call: -; v_call: TRBV5-1; j_call: TRBJ1-4; clone_size: -; cdr3_nt: TGCGCCAGCAGCCCCCCCGGGACGGGAAATGAAAAACTGTTTTTT; cdr3_aa: CASSPPGTGNEKLFF
d_call: -; v_call: TRBV27; j_call: TRBJ2-3; clone_size: -; cdr3_nt: TGTGCCAGCAGGGGCATATCAGATACGCAGTATTTT; cdr3_aa: CASRGISDTQYF
d_call: -; v_call: TRBV7-2; j_call: TRBJ1-1; clone_size: -; cdr3_nt: TGTGCCAGCAGCTTAGAGGATTGGGCAGCCGTGAACACTGAAGCTTTCTTT; cdr3_aa: CASSLEDWAAVNTEAFF
d_call: -; v_call: TRBV28; j_call: TRBJ2-4; clone_size: -; cdr3_nt: TGTGCCAGCAGAACGGGGATTGCCAAAAACATTCAGTACTTC; cdr3_aa: CASRTGIAKNIQYF
d_call: -; v_call: TRBV9; j_call: TRBJ1-2; clone_size: large; cdr3_nt: TGTGCCAGCAGCCCATACTCTCTGGGGCTTGGCGGCGGCTACACCTTC; cdr3_aa: CASSPYSLGLGGGYTF
d_call: -; v_call: TRBV9; j_call: TRBJ1-4; clone_size: -; cdr3_nt: TGTGCCAGCAGCGGGCAGGGTGGGGAAAAACTGTTTTTT; cdr3_aa: CASSGQGGEKLFF
d_call: -; v_call: TRBV5-1; j_call: TRBJ2-3; clone_size: -; cdr3_nt: TGCGCCAGCAGAGGGTCCCAGGACACAGATACGCAGTATTTT; cdr3_aa: CASRGSQDTDTQYF
d_call: TRBD1; v_call: TRBV5-1; j_call: TRBJ2-1; clone_size: -; cdr3_nt: TGCGCCAGCAGCGCAAGACAGGGATCCTACAATGAGCAGTTCTTC; cdr3_aa: CASSARQGSYNEQFF
d_call: -; v_call: TRBV11-2; j_call: TRBJ2-2; clone_size: -; cdr3_nt: TGTGCCAGCAGCTTAGTTAGTGCGGGAACGATAACCGGGGAGCTGTTTTTT; cdr3_aa: CASSLVSAGTITGELFF
d_call: TRBD2; v_call: TRBV28; j_call: TRBJ2-1; clone_size: -; cdr3_nt: TGTGCCAGCAGACCTATTCTAGCGGGAGGCTACAATGAGCAGTTCTTC; cdr3_aa: CASRPILAGGYNEQFF
d_call: -; v_call: TRBV15; j_call: TRBJ1-3; clone_size: once; cdr3_nt: TGTGCCACCAGCAGAGATCACGTAACAGCTAAAGGAAACACCATATATTTT; cdr3_aa: CATSRDHVTAKGNTIYF
d_call: -; v_call: TRBV9; j_call: TRBJ2-5; clone_size: -; cdr3_nt: TGTGCCAGCAGCGTATCGGGTAGTAGGGAGACCCAGTACTTC; cdr3_aa: CASSVSGSRETQYF
d_call: -; v_call: TRBV5-4; j_call: TRBJ2-3; clone_size: -; cdr3_nt: TGTGCCAGCAGCTTTAAAGGAGCAGATACGCAGTATTTT; cdr3_aa: CASSFKGADTQYF
d_call: -; v_call: TRBV21-1; j_call: TRBJ2-6; clone_size: -; cdr3_nt: TGTGCCAGCAGCGCCCACAGGGGGCCCGGGGCCAACGTCCTGACTTTC; cdr3_aa: CASSAHRGPGANVLTF
d_call: -; v_call: TRBV30; j_call: TRBJ1-1; clone_size: -; cdr3_nt: TGTGCCTGGAGTGCAGTGGGAAGCACTGAAGCTTTCTTT; cdr3_aa: CAWSAVGSTEAFF
d_call: TRBD1; v_call: TRBV19; j_call: TRBJ1-2; clone_size: -; cdr3_nt: TGTGCCAGTGGCTCAAGACAGGGAATTTACGATGGCTACACCTTC; cdr3_aa: CASGSRQGIYDGYTF
d_call: -; v_call: TRBV6-5; j_call: TRBJ1-1; clone_size: -; cdr3_nt: TGTGCCAGCAGCCTCTATCTCACTGAAGCTTTCTTT; cdr3_aa: CASSLYLTEAFF
d_call: -; v_call: TRBV20-1; j_call: TRBJ2-1; clone_size: once; cdr3_nt: TGCAGTGCTAGTTCGTTGGCGGTCGGTGAGCAGTTCTTC; cdr3_aa: CSASSLAVGEQFF
d_call: TRBD2; v_call: TRBV7-2; j_call: TRBJ2-1; clone_size: -; cdr3_nt: TGTGCCAGCAGCCCAGGGCGGGAGGCACGATCCATGCAGTTCTTC; cdr3_aa: CASSPGREARSMQFF
d_call: -; v_call: TRBV6-1; j_call: TRBJ1-5; clone_size: few; cdr3_nt: TGTGCCAGCAGTGGAGCTCCAGGTAGCAATCAGCCCCAGCATTTT; cdr3_aa: CASSGAPGSNQPQHF
d_call: -; v_call: TRBV10-2; j_call: TRBJ2-5; clone_size: once; cdr3_nt: TGCGCCAGCAGCCCCGAAGGGGAGACCCAGTACTTC; cdr3_aa: CASSPEGETQYF
d_call: -; v_call: TRBV5-1; j_call: TRBJ1-3; clone_size: few; cdr3_nt: TGCGCCAGCAGCTTGGCAGGGAGCTCTGGAAACACCATATATTTT; cdr3_aa: CASSLAGSSGNTIYF
d_call: TRBD1; v_call: TRBV5-6; j_call: TRBJ2-7; clone_size: -; cdr3_nt: TGTGCCAGCAGCTTCTGGGACAGGGACCACGAGCAGTACTTC; cdr3_aa: CASSFWDRDHEQYF
d_call: -; v_call: TRBV15; j_call: TRBJ1-2; clone_size: once; cdr3_nt: TGTGCCACCAGCAGAAGGCACTATGGCTACACCTTC; cdr3_aa: CATSRRHYGYTF
d_call: TRBD2; v_call: TRBV4-1; j_call: TRBJ2-1; clone_size: -; cdr3_nt: TGCGCCAGCAGCCCGGCGGGAGACAATGAGCAGTTCTTC; cdr3_aa: CASSPAGDNEQFF
d_call: TRBD2; v_call: TRBV6-1; j_call: TRBJ2-7; clone_size: -; cdr3_nt: TGTGCCAGCAGTGAAGCGGTAGCGGGAGGGCCCAAATACGAGCAGTACTTC; cdr3_aa: CASSEAVAGGPKYEQYF
d_call: -; v_call: TRBV7-2; j_call: TRBJ2-7; clone_size: -; cdr3_nt: TGTGCCAGCAGCTTAGGACCTTTCTCTACTGCGCAGTACTTC; cdr3_aa: CASSLGPFSTAQYF
d_call: TRBD2; v_call: TRBV30; j_call: TRBJ2-1; clone_size: -; cdr3_nt: TGTGCCTGGAAGGGACTAGCGGGATACAATGAGCAGTTCTTC; cdr3_aa: CAWKGLAGYNEQFF
d_call: -; v_call: TRBV2; j_call: TRBJ2-5; clone_size: -; cdr3_nt: TGTGCCAGCAGTGAAGCTACGGGGATAAGGGAGACCCAGTACTTC; cdr3_aa: CASSEATGIRETQYF
d_call: -; v_call: TRBV19; j_call: TRBJ2-3; clone_size: -; cdr3_nt: TGTGCCAGTAGTATGTCGGACGCTGGTACGCAGTATTTT; cdr3_aa: CASSMSDAGTQYF
d_call: TRBD1; v_call: TRBV5-4; j_call: TRBJ2-3; clone_size: -; cdr3_nt: TGTGCCAGCAGCTTGGTGGGGACAGGAGCAGATACGCAGTATTTT; cdr3_aa: CASSLVGTGADTQYF
d_call: -; v_call: TRBV27; j_call: TRBJ2-3; clone_size: -; cdr3_nt: TGTGCCAGCAGTTCCTCGGCGGGGAGCACAGATACGCAGTATTTT; cdr3_aa: CASSSSAGSTDTQYF
d_call: TRBD1; v_call: TRBV4-3; j_call: TRBJ2-1; clone_size: -; cdr3_nt: TGCGCCAGCAGCCAGGGGACAGCCAACAATGAGCAGTTCTTC; cdr3_aa: CASSQGTANNEQFF
d_call: -; v_call: TRBV19; j_call: TRBJ2-1; clone_size: -; cdr3_nt: TGTGCCAGTAGTACGGACAGATACAATGAGCAGTTCTTC; cdr3_aa: CASSTDRYNEQFF
d_call: -; v_call: TRBV27; j_call: TRBJ1-1; clone_size: -; cdr3_nt: TGTGCCAGCAGTCCTCGACTGAGCCCAAACACTGAAGCTTTCTTT; cdr3_aa: CASSPRLSPNTEAFF
d_call: TRBD1; v_call: TRBV11-2; j_call: TRBJ2-2; clone_size: -; cdr3_nt: TGTGCCAGCAGCGACAGGGTCACCGGGGAGCTGTTTTTT; cdr3_aa: CASSDRVTGELFF
d_call: -; v_call: TRBV7-2; j_call: TRBJ2-1; clone_size: -; cdr3_nt: TGTGCCAGCAGCCCCCTTACGACCGGGAGAGGACGCAATGAGCAGTTCTTC; cdr3_aa: CASSPLTTGRGRNEQFF
d_call: -; v_call: TRBV7-2; j_call: TRBJ1-4; clone_size: -; cdr3_nt: TGTGCCAGCAGCTTAGCCCCTCCCAGGGAAAAACTGTTTTTT; cdr3_aa: CASSLAPPREKLFF
d_call: -; v_call: TRBV7-6; j_call: TRBJ1-5; clone_size: -; cdr3_nt: TGTGCCAGCAGCTTAGCTCAGGGATACAATCAGCCCCAGCATTTT; cdr3_aa: CASSLAQGYNQPQHF
d_call: -; v_call: TRBV6-5; j_call: TRBJ1-1; clone_size: -; cdr3_nt: TGTGCCAGCAGTCGACGGACCGCCGGGACTGAAGCTTTCTTT; cdr3_aa: CASSRRTAGTEAFF
d_call: TRBD1; v_call: TRBV30; j_call: TRBJ1-6; clone_size: -; cdr3_nt: TGTGCCTGGAGTGTTCCAGCGGGACAGTATTCACCCCTCCACTTT; cdr3_aa: CAWSVPAGQYSPLHF
d_call: -; v_call: TRBV6-2/TRBV6-3; j_call: TRBJ2-3; clone_size: -; cdr3_nt: TGTGCCAGCAGTCCCATCCTCACAGATACGCAGTATTTT; cdr3_aa: CASSPILTDTQYF
d_call: -; v_call: TRBV28; j_call: TRBJ1-6; clone_size: -; cdr3_nt: TGTGCCAGCACCTCTCCGAGTGGAAGGTACGCTTCACCCCTCCACTTT; cdr3_aa: CASTSPSGRYASPLHF
d_call: -; v_call: TRBV6-5; j_call: TRBJ2-1; clone_size: -; cdr3_nt: TGTGCCAGCAGTTACTCGGAAGTGTGGTCCTACAATGAGCAGTTCTTC; cdr3_aa: CASSYSEVWSYNEQFF